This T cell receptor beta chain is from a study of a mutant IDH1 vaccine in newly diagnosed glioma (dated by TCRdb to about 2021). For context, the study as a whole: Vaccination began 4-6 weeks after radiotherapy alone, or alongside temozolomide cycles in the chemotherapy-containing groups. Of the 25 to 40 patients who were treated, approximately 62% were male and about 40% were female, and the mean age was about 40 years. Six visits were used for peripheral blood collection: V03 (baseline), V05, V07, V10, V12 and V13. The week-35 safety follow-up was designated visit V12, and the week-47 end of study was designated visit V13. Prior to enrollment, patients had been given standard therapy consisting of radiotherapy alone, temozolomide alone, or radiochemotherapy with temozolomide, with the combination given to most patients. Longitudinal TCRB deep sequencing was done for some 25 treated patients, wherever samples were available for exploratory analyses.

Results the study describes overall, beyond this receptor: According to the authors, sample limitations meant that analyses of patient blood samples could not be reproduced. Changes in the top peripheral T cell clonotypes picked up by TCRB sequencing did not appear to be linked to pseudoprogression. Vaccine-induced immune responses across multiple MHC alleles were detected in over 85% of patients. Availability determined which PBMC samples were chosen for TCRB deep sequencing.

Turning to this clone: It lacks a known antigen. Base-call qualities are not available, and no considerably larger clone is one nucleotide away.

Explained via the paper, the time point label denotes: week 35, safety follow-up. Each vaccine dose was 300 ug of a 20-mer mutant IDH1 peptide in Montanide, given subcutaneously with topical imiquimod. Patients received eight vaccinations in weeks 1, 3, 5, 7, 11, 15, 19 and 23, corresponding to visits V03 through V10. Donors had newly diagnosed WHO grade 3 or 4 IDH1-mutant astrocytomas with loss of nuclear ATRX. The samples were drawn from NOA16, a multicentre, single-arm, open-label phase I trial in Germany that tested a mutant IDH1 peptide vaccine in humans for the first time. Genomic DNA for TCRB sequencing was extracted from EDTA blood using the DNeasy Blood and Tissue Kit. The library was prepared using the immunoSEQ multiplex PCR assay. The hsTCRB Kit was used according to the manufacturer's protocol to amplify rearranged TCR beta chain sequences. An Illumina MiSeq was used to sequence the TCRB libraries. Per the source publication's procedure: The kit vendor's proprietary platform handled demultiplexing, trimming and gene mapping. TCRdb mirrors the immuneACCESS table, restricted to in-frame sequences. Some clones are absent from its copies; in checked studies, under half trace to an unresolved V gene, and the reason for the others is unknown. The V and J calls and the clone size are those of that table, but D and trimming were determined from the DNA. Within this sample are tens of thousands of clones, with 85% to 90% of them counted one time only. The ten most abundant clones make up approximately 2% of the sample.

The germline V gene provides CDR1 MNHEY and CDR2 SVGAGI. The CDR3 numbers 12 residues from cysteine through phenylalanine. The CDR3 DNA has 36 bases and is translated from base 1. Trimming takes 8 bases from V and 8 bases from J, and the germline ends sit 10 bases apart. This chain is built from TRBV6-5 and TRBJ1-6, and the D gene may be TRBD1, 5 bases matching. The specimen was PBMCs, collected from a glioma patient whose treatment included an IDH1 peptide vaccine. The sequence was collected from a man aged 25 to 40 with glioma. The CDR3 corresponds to CASASGDSPLHF. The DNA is TGTGCCAGCGCCTCGGGGGATTCACCCCTCCACTTT.